This T cell receptor (beta chain) was recovered during a study of blood T cell repertoires in COVID-19. As for the study in general: The study drew acute and convalescent COVID-19 samples from the United States, Italy and Spain. PBMCs, B-cell-depleted T cells, or T cells provided the cDNA or gDNA that made up the material.

The trim removed 2 bases at V and 0 bases at J, leaving 4 bases unmatched. The length of the CDR3 is 15 residues. The V gene's germline CDR1 is KGHSH and CDR2 LQKENI. In the authors' methods: Estimated nucleated cell counts came from reference gene primer amplification. The repertoire was sequenced with immunoSEQ multiplex PCR; TCRdb's copy has only in-frame clones and lacks some. That table supplies the V and J calls and clone size; D and trimming were determined from the DNA. The sample includes 340,000 or so clones, roughly 85% of them seen just once. Which cohort a participant joined came from the clinical history participants gave.

This clonotype was obtained from a woman between 40 and 55 years old with acute COVID-19. V usage is TRBV18 and J usage is TRBJ2-7; 7 bases line up with TRBD1. What was sequenced was PBMCs or T cells enriched from blood (not recorded which). The chain's CDR3 is CASSPGTESSYEQYF. As DNA, the CDR3 is TGTGCCAGCTCACCAGGGACAGAGAGCTCCTACGAGCAGTACTTC. The full variable domain, with the rest looked up from reference TRBV18 and TRBJ2-7, is NAGVMQNPRHLVRRRGQEARLRCSPMKGHSHVYWYRQLPEEGLKFMVYLQKENIIDESGMPKERFSAEFPKEGPSILRIQQVVRGDSAAYFCASSPGTESSYEQYFGPGTRLTVT.